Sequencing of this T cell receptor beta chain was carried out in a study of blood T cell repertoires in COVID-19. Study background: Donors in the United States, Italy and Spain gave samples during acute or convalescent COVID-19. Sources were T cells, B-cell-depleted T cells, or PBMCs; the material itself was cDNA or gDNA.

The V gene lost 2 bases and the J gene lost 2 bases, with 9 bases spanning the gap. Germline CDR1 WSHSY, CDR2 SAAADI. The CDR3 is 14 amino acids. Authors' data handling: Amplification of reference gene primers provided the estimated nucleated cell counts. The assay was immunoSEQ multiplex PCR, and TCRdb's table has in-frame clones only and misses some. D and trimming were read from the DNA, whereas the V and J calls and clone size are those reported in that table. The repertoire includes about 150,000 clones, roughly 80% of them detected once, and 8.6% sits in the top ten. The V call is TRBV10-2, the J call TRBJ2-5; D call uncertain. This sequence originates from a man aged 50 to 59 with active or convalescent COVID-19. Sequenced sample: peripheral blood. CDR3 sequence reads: CASSEVGSQETQYF. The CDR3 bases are TGCGCCAGCAGTGAGGTCGGTTCTCAAGAGACCCAGTACTTC.